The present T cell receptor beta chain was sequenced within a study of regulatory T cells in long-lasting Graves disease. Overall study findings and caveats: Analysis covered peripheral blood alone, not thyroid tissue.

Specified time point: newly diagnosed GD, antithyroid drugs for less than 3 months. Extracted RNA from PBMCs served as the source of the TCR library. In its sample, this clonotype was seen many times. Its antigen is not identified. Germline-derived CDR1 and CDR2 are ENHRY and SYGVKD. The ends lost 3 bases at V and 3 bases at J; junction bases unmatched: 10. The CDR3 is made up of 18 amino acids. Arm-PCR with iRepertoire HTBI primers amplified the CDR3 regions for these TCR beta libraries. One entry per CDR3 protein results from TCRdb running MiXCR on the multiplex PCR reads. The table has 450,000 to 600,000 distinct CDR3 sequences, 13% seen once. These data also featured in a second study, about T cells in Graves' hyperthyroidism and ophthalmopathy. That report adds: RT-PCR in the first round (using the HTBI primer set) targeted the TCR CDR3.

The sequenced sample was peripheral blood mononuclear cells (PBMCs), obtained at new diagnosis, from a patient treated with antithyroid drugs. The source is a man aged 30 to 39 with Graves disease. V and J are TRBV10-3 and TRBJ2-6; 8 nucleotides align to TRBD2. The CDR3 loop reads CAISDFSGINFGANVLTF. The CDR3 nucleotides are TGTGCCATCAGTGATTTTAGCGGGATAAATTTTGGGGCCAACGTCCTGACTTTC.